These 24 T cell receptor beta chains were all obtained from the same sample, sequenced in a study of blood T cell repertoires in COVID-19. Measured with immunoSEQ multiplex PCR; TCRdb has only the in-frame clones, and not every one. Among fewer than 45,000 clones listed, around 79% were seen once. The sequencing input was peripheral blood. The receptors derive from a human donor in a cohort sampled during active COVID-19.

Relative to its sample, this clone is medium-sized. V and J are TRBV9 and TRBJ2-7, with D possibly being TRBD2 (5 bases). CDR1 and CDR2 from the germline V gene are SGDLS and YYNGEE. The CDR3 runs 13 residues. V lost 4 bases and J lost 6, with 14 bases in between. The CDR3 reads CASSLWTGSEQYF. The CDR3, as DNA: TGTGCCAGCAGCCTATGGACTGGGTCCGAGCAGTACTTC. The full variable domain, completed using reference TRBV9 and TRBJ2-7, is DSGVTQTPKHLITATGQRVTLRCSPRSGDLSVYWYQQSLDQGLQFLIQYYNGEERAKGNILERFSAQQFPDLHSELNLSSLELGDSALYFCASSLWTGSEQYFGPGTRLTVT.

The chain recombines TRBV4-1 with TRBJ2-7; D gene uncertain. CDR1 and CDR2 from the germline V gene are MGHRA and YSYEKL. The CDR3 has 14 residues. V lost 1 base to trimming and J lost 2 bases, with 9 bases between them. CDR3 amino acids: CASSQVPGPYEQYF. The CDR3 DNA sequence: TGCGCCAGCAGCCAAGTCCCAGGCCCCTACGAGCAGTACTTC.

This chain joins TRBV9 and TRBJ1-2; no firm D call. The CDR3 extends over 14 amino acids. The V gene lost 4 bases and the J gene lost 4 bases, with 14 bases spanning the gap. Germline V lookup: CDR1 SGDLS, CDR2 YYNGEE. The CDR3 DNA sequence: TGTGCCAGCAGCCCCCCCGTAGTGAGCTATGGCTACACCTTC. This translates into CASSPPVVSYGYTF. Based on the CDR3 plus reference TRBV9 and TRBJ1-2, the full variable domain is DSGVTQTPKHLITATGQRVTLRCSPRSGDLSVYWYQQSLDQGLQFLIQYYNGEERAKGNILERFSAQQFPDLHSELNLSSLELGDSALYFCASSPPVVSYGYTFGSGTRLTVV.

V usage is TRBV28 and J usage is TRBJ2-7; no firm D call. The germline V gene has CDR1 MDHEN and CDR2 SYDVKM. This CDR3 is built from 12 residues. The V gene lost 3 bases and the J gene lost 2 bases, with 5 bases spanning the gap. The CDR3 coding sequence is TGTGCCAGCAGTTTGCGGCCCTACGAGCAGTACTTC. Protein: CASSLRPYEQYF.

The chain is built from TRBV18 and TRBJ2-1; 7 bases are a match to TRBD2. CDR3 size: 16 residues. V was clipped by 0 bases and J by 4 bases; unmatched bases: 6. Germline V CDR1 and CDR2: KGHSH, LQKENI. The CDR3 DNA is TGTGCCAGCTCACCACCCTCGACTAGCCAATACAATGAGCAGTTCTTC. Translated, it gives CASSPPSTSQYNEQFF. The full variable domain, rest sourced from reference TRBV18 and TRBJ2-1, is NAGVMQNPRHLVRRRGQEARLRCSPMKGHSHVYWYRQLPEEGLKFMVYLQKENIIDESGMPKERFSAEFPKEGPSILRIQQVVRGDSAAYFCASSPPSTSQYNEQFFGPGTRLTVL.

The chain is built from TRBV30 and TRBJ1-2, with D possibly being TRBD1 (5 bases). Trimming left V 2 bases short and J 4 bases short, with 14 bases between. From germline, CDR1 is GTSNPN and CDR2 SVGIG (reference sequence). The length of the CDR3 is 14 residues. The CDR3 nucleotides read TGTGCCTGGAGTCCAGGGCCTTACATCTATGGCTACACCTTC. Protein sequence: CAWSPGPYIYGYTF.

This clone was seen a few times. The rearrangement uses TRBV7-9 and TRBJ2-7; maybe TRBD2 (5 bases). From germline, CDR1 is SEHNR and CDR2 FQNEAQ (reference sequence). The CDR3 totals 14 residues. V was trimmed by 2 bases and J by 5 bases, leaving 13 bases between them. DNA of the CDR3: TGTGCCAGCAGCTTAAGCGGACCTAGGGACGAGCAGTACTTC. Protein product: CASSLSGPRDEQYF.

This clone is a singleton in its sample. V gene TRBV6-6 combines with J gene TRBJ1-5; 8 nucleotides align to TRBD1. This CDR3 is built from 17 residues. Unmatched junction bases numbered 11, after V lost 5 bases and J lost 2 bases. CDR1 is MNHNY, CDR2 SVGAGI, per germline (reference sequence). The CDR3 spells CASSPIQQGARNQPQHF. The CDR3 region has the DNA TGTGCCAGCAGTCCGATACAGCAGGGGGCGCGCAATCAGCCCCAGCATTTT.

The chain couples TRBV19 to TRBJ2-2, with TRBD2 identical over 12 bases. This CDR3 comprises 17 residues. Germline loops: CDR1 LNHDA, CDR2 SQIVND (reference sequence). J gave up 5 bases and V 3 bases, and 7 bases lay outside the gene matches. This CDR3 reads CASSIGRLAGVTGELFF. The DNA of the CDR3 is TGTGCCAGTAGTATTGGGAGACTAGCGGGAGTGACCGGGGAGCTGTTTTTT.

The chain carries TRBV10-1 and TRBJ2-1; D is unresolved. Germline V gene sequence: CDR1 WNHNN, CDR2 SYGVQD (reference sequence). V was trimmed by 0 bases and J by 7 bases, leaving 10 bases between them. This CDR3 is 14 amino acids long. The CDR3 spells CASSESYSLNEQFF. CDR3 sequence (DNA): TGCGCCAGCAGTGAGTCGTACAGTTTGAATGAGCAGTTCTTC.

The genes are TRBV4-1 and TRBJ2-1; 10 bases match TRBD2. This CDR3 comprises 16 residues. With 1 base clipped from V and 2 bases from J, the junction kept 2 bases outside the gene matches. Germline V gene lookup returns CDR1 MGHRA and CDR2 YSYEKL. The CDR3 DNA sequence: TGCGCCAGCAGCCAAGCCCTAGCGGGAGCCTACAATGAGCAGTTCTTC. Encoded protein: CASSQALAGAYNEQFF.

The V call is TRBV12-5, the J call TRBJ2-1; a weak D match, TRBD2 (6 bases). The CDR3 has 15 residues. Trimming cost V 4 bases and J 8 bases, with 18 bases left between them. Germline V gene data show CDR1 as LGHNT and CDR2 as FRNRAP. CDR3 region: CASGWIRDGGDEQFF. CDR3 bases: TGTGCTAGTGGTTGGATCCGGGACGGAGGGGATGAGCAGTTCTTC.

V usage is TRBV12-3 or TRBV12-4 and J usage is TRBJ1-5; a possible D gene is TRBD1 (6 bases). The CDR3 extends over 12 amino acids. V shed 1 base and J shed 14 bases, with 12 bases lying between them. The CDR3 DNA reads as TGTGCCAGCAGTTTAGGGGGGGGGCGAAAGCATTTT. This encodes CASSLGGGRKHF.

This clone was recorded only once. The J gene is TRBJ2-7, the V gene TRBV10-3; perhaps TRBD2 as D (5 bases). Germline-derived CDR1 and CDR2 are ENHRY and SYGVKD. The CDR3 totals 13 residues. Trimming left V 5 bases short and J 6 bases short, with 14 bases between. The CDR3 reads CAISLAGAREQYF. The CDR3 region has the DNA TGTGCCATCAGTCTAGCAGGAGCTCGCGAGCAGTACTTC.

The chain links TRBV7-2 to TRBJ1-6, with D perhaps matching TRBD1 (5 bases). CDR3 length equals 16 residues. Trimming removed 5 bases from V and 9 bases from J, with 20 bases in between. From germline, CDR1 is SGHTA and CDR2 FQGNSA. The CDR3 DNA sequence: TGTGCCAGCAGCCCTCCGCGGGGGAGAGGGGTTTCACCCCTCCACTTT. This encodes CASSPPRGRGVSPLHF.

The chain combines TRBV14 with TRBJ2-3; TRBD1 agrees at 7 bases. J was trimmed by 3 bases and V by 4 bases; bases with no gene match: 7. Germline loops: CDR1 SGHDN, CDR2 FVKESK. The CDR3 extends over 15 amino acids. CDR3 sequence: CASSPRQGRTDTQYF. The CDR3 nucleotides read TGTGCCAGCAGCCCACGACAGGGACGGACAGATACGCAGTATTTT.

The gene calls are TRBV6-2 or TRBV6-3 and TRBJ2-7; TRBD2 matches at 7 bases. CDR1 is MNHEY, CDR2 SVGEGT, per germline. The CDR3 consists of 13 residues. V lost 2 bases, J lost 7 bases, and 5 bases stayed unmatched. This chain's CDR3 is CASSYTGLTEQYF. The CDR3, as DNA: TGTGCCAGCAGTTACACGGGACTAACAGAGCAGTACTTC.

The rearrangement joins TRBV6-6 to TRBJ1-6; D call uncertain. This CDR3 has 12 residues. V lost 6 bases to trimming and J lost 8 bases, with 8 bases between them. The V gene's germline CDR1 is MNHNY and CDR2 SVGAGI (reference sequence). The CDR3 here is CASRLSDSPLHF. CDR3 nucleotide sequence: TGTGCCAGCAGACTCAGCGATTCACCCCTCCACTTT.

V is TRBV5-1 and J is TRBJ2-5; no firm D call. This CDR3 has 13 amino acids. Germline CDR1 and CDR2: SGHRS and YFSETQ. Between the trimmed V and J ends, which lost 0 bases and 5 bases, there was a span of 8 bases. This CDR3 is CASSLEAVETQYF. CDR3 coding DNA: TGCGCCAGCAGCTTGGAGGCGGTGGAGACCCAGTACTTC.

For the CDR3, the DNA is TGTGCCAGTAGCCTCGGGGGGGCCTCTGGGACAGATACGCAGTATTTT. Its protein product is CASSLGGASGTDTQYF. The V and J genes are TRBV19 and TRBJ2-3, with 8 bases matching TRBD2. In germline, CDR1 is LNHDA, CDR2 SQIVND (reference sequence). This CDR3 region has 16 residues. J lost 3 bases, V lost 6 bases, and 11 bases had no gene match.

The chain employs TRBV6-1 and TRBJ1-5; D remains unclear. Between the trimmed V and J ends, which lost 1 base and 9 bases, there was a span of 13 bases. This CDR3 has 14 residues. In germline, CDR1 is MNHNS, CDR2 SASEGT. CDR3 DNA sequence: TGTGCCAGCAGTGAAGGTGGAGGGTTTCGGCCCCAGCATTTT. Its protein product is CASSEGGGFRPQHF.

This clone was seen a few times. The rearrangement links TRBV7-9 to TRBJ1-5, with TRBD1 matching 7 bases. CDR1 and CDR2 (germline): SEHNR, FQNEAQ (reference sequence). CDR3 size: 17 residues. The V segment lost 1 base and the J segment 0 bases; nucleotides outside the gene matches: 6. The CDR3 nucleotides are TGTGCCAGCAGCTTAGAACAGGGGATATATAGCAATCAGCCCCAGCATTTT. Residues: CASSLEQGIYSNQPQHF.

The rearrangement joins TRBV28 to TRBJ1-2; unclear D gene. The V end was cut by 10 bases, the J end by 3 bases, with 6 bases between. This CDR3 spans 10 amino acids. Germline-derived CDR1 and CDR2 are MDHEN and SYDVKM. The CDR3 region is CATQDYGYTF. DNA of the CDR3: TGTGCCACCCAGGACTATGGCTACACCTTC.

The V call is TRBV10-3, the J call TRBJ2-1; D is perhaps TRBD1 (5 bases). The V and J ends lost 7 bases and 3 bases respectively, with 16 bases between them. Germline CDR1 ENHRY, CDR2 SYGVKD. This CDR3 is 15 amino acids long. DNA for the CDR3: TGTGCCATCAAGACAGACCAGGACCTCTACAATGAGCAGTTCTTC. Amino acid sequence: CAIKTDQDLYNEQFF.